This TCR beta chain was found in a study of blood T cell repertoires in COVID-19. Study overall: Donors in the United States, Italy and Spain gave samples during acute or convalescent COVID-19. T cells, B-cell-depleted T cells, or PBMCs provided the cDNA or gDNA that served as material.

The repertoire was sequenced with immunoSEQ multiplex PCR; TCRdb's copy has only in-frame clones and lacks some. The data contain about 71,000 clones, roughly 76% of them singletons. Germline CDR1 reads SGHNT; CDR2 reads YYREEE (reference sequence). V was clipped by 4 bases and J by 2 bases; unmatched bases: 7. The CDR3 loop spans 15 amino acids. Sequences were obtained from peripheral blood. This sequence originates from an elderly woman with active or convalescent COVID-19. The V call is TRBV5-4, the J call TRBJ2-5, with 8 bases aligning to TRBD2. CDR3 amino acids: CASSRKTSAQETQYF. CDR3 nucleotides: TGTGCCAGCAGCCGGAAGACTAGCGCACAAGAGACCCAGTACTTC.